This TCR beta chain was captured by sequencing in a study of cytomegalovirus exposure and HLA in healthy donors. Study observations and caveats: Earlier analysis looked at TCR beta V segments, and most were productive about 90% or about 30% of the time.

The PCR used 60 Vbeta and 13 Jbeta primers. Sequenced by immunoSEQ multiplex PCR; TCRdb stores in-frame clones only, minus some. Of about 76,000 clones listed, about 66% were seen once; the top ten hold roughly 5.2%. Remarks on this clone: What it binds is unknown.

The germline gives CDR1 SGHRS, CDR2 YFSETQ. The CDR3 spans 13 residues. The germline V and J ends were trimmed by 0 bases and 4 bases, with 7 bases remaining between them. The chain is built from TRBV5-1 and TRBJ1-2; D not certain. The sample was PBMCs. The source is a man in his fifties or sixties in good health and CMV-seropositive. The CDR3 bases are TGCGCCAGCAGCTTGGGGCAGGTCTATGGCTACACCTTC. This codes for CASSLGQVYGYTF.